This T cell receptor (beta chain) is drawn from a study of response to subunit inactivated influenza vaccine. Overall study findings and caveats: Authors suggested that a seasonal influenza vaccination recruits few new T cells each time.

TCRdb fed the RT-PCR reads into MiXCR, producing one record per CDR3 protein. The profile shows about 480,000 distinct CDR3 sequences, roughly 11% of them singletons. About this clonotype itself: Antigen: not known.

The sequenced sample was PBMCs from blood, obtained about 6 weeks after vaccination. The receptor was derived from a man aged 45 to 65 who received an inactivated influenza vaccine.

The CDR3 is CASIPATGVSYEQYF. The CDR3 region has the DNA TGTGCCAGCATTCCAGCGACAGGGGTGTCCTACGAGCAGTACTTC. V and J are TRBV28 and TRBJ2-7, with 8 nucleotides matching TRBD1. V lost 7 bases and J lost 1; bases outside the gene matches: 9. Germline V gives CDR1 MDHEN, CDR2 SYDVKM. This CDR3 is built from 15 residues.